A single T cell receptor beta chain is shown here with its context. Looked up from germline, CDR1 is MNHEY and CDR2 is SMNVEV (reference sequence). The V and J ends lost 0 bases and 7 bases respectively, with 12 bases between them. CDR3 length: 14 amino acids. The data derive from a study of tumour-infiltrating T cells in Burkitt lymphoma. On the study more broadly: Productive clonality predicted overall and progression-free survival.

Measured with immunoSEQ multiplex PCR; TCRdb has only the in-frame clones, and not every one. The sample lists 13,000 or so clones, 85% occurring once. The sequencing input was tumor tissue. The TCR sequence derives from a human donor with diffuse large B-cell lymphoma. This chain links TRBV27 with TRBJ1-1; D ambiguous. The CDR3 nucleotides are TGTGCCAGCAGTTTATCGCCAGGTAAGGGTGAAGCTTTCTTT. Translated, it gives CASSLSPGKGEAFF.